This passage covers 23 T cell receptor beta chains from one sample sequenced in a study of blood T cells in healthy people across ages. The second PCR ran roughly 6 to 11 cycles with a sample-barcoded 5' primer and J-beta primers. TCRdb reprocessed the 5' RACE reads with MiXCR, giving one entry per CDR3 protein. Of fewer than 950,000 distinct CDR3 sequences listed, roughly 35% are singletons. The sequenced sample was blood. The source of these receptors is a man between 18 and 35 years old in good health.

This clonotype occurred many times. CDR3 DNA sequence: TGTGCCAGCAGCTTATCGGGACAGGGGGACAATGAGCAGTTCTTC. Translation gives CASSLSGQGDNEQFF. V usage is TRBV5-5 and J usage is TRBJ2-1; 11 positions match TRBD1. Germline lookup yields CDR1 SGHKS and CDR2 YYEKEE (reference sequence). This CDR3 comprises 15 residues. The ends lost 2 bases at V and 5 bases at J; junction bases unmatched: 3.

In DNA form, the CDR3 reads TGCGCCAGCAGCGTAGGGACATTTTACGAGCAGTACTTC. This encodes CASSVGTFYEQYF. The chain joins TRBV5-1 to TRBJ2-7; D is perhaps TRBD1 (6 bases). The CDR3 consists of 13 residues. The ends were cut back, 4 bases at V and 4 bases at J, with 12 bases in the middle. Germline CDR1 SGHRS, CDR2 YFSETQ.

This clonotype was found many times. V gene TRBV29-1 combines with J gene TRBJ1-1, with D tentatively TRBD1 (5 bases). The CDR3 extends over 15 amino acids. Trimming left V 4 bases short and J 11 bases short, with 26 bases between. From germline, CDR1 is SQVTM and CDR2 ANQGSEA. CDR3 DNA: TGCAGCGTTGCGGGTAGGGGCCCAGGCCGAAATAGGGCTTTCTTT. It is translated as CSVAGRGPGRNRAFF.

This clonotype was counted ten times or more. The chain recombines TRBV28 with TRBJ2-1, with a possible D match to TRBD2 (6 bases). The germline V gene has CDR1 MDHEN and CDR2 SYDVKM. This CDR3 is 15 amino acids long. V lost 6 bases, J lost 7 bases, and 19 bases lay in between. The CDR3 bases are TGTGCCAGCAGCGTAGCGGTTTGGACGGGAAATGAGCAGTTCTTC. Protein sequence: CASSVAVWTGNEQFF. Combining the CDR3 with reference TRBV28 and TRBJ2-1 gives the whole variable domain DVKVTQSSRYLVKRTGEKVFLECVQDMDHENMFWYRQDPGLGLRLIYFSYDVKMKEKGDIPEGYSVSREKKERFSLILESASTNQTSMYLCASSVAVWTGNEQFFGPGTRLTVL.

For this clonotype: A much larger clone lies one base from this, so it may be a read error. V gene TRBV29-1 combines with J gene TRBJ2-5; 8 nucleotides match TRBD1. The V and J ends lost 1 base and 11 bases, in that order; junction bases with no gene match: 18. The CDR3 spans 16 residues. From germline, CDR1 is SQVTM and CDR2 ANQGSEA. This chain's CDR3 is CSVEGERTGNYNEQYF. CDR3 nucleotides: TGCAGCGTTGAAGGAGAAAGGACAGGGAACTACAATGAGCAGTACTTC.

This clonotype was counted a few times. The chain combines TRBV27 with TRBJ2-4; 10 bases line up with TRBD1. Germline V CDR1 and CDR2: MNHEY, SMNVEV (reference sequence). V shed 2 bases, J shed 13 bases, and the junction held 11 bases outside the gene matches. The CDR3 is 15 residues long. The CDR3 region has the DNA TGTGCCAGCAGTTTACGGGGACAGGGGTCCTATGAGCAGTACTTC. Encoded protein: CASSLRGQGSYEQYF.

This clonotype was seen a handful of times. This chain connects TRBV13 to TRBJ2-1, with D unresolved. Trimming cost V 1 base and J 2 bases, with 12 bases left between them. This CDR3 contains 16 residues. Looked up from germline, CDR1 is PRHDT and CDR2 is FYEKMQ (reference sequence). CDR3 amino acids: CASSLDSAGPYNEQFF. For the CDR3, the DNA is TGTGCCAGCAGCTTAGACAGCGCAGGCCCCTACAATGAGCAGTTCTTC.

This clonotype was detected only a few times. As DNA, the CDR3 is TGTGCCAGCAGCTCGGACGGTTTTAGTGGCTACACCTTC. This translates into CASSSDGFSGYTF. The rearrangement joins TRBV7-9 to TRBJ1-2; D gene unclear. CDR1 is SEHNR and CDR2 is FQNEAQ in the germline V gene (reference sequence). The CDR3 runs 13 residues. V was cut by 4 bases and J by 7 bases, with 13 bases left in between. The whole variable domain, filled in from reference TRBV7-9 and TRBJ1-2, reads DTGVSQNPRHKITKRGQNVTFRCDPISEHNRLYWYRQTLGQGPEFLTYFQNEAQLEKSRLLSDRFSAERPKGSFSTLEIQRTEQGDSAMYLCASSSDGFSGYTFGSGTRLTVV.

The chain has TRBV5-1 and TRBJ2-1; maybe TRBD2 (6 bases). The CDR3 covers 15 residues. Germline CDR1 reads SGHRS; CDR2 reads YFSETQ. The germline V and J ends were trimmed by 3 bases and 10 bases, with 20 bases remaining between them. As DNA, the CDR3 is TGCGCCAGCAGCTGGTCTACCGGGGGAAATGGGGAGCAGTTCTTC. The encoded protein is CASSWSTGGNGEQFF.

The CDR3 protein is CASSLLQGFKTQYF. In DNA, the CDR3 is TGTGCCAGCAGTTTATTACAGGGTTTTAAGACCCAGTACTTC. The chain couples TRBV28 to TRBJ2-5; D is perhaps TRBD1 (6 bases). Trimming pared 1 base from V and 6 bases from J, leaving 12 bases between. CDR3 length: 14 residues. Per the germline V gene, CDR1 is MDHEN and CDR2 is SYDVKM.

CDR3 loop: CASRSTSSSEQFF. CDR3 nucleotide sequence: TGTGCCAGCAGATCAACTAGCTCCAGTGAGCAGTTCTTC. The rearrangement joins TRBV7-3 to TRBJ2-1; tentatively, D is TRBD2 (6 bases). Trimming cost V 6 bases and J 9 bases, with 15 bases left between them. Per the germline V gene, CDR1 is SGHTA and CDR2 is FQGTGA. This CDR3 is 13 amino acids long.

In its sample, this clonotype was seen many times. The CDR3 is CASSPGQGRQPQHF. As DNA, the CDR3 is TGTGCCAGCAGTCCGGGACAGGGTCGGCAGCCCCAGCATTTT. The chain carries TRBV12-3 or TRBV12-4 and TRBJ1-5; TRBD1 agrees at 9 bases. The V segment lost 5 bases and the J segment 7 bases; nucleotides outside the gene matches: 6. The CDR3 loop spans 14 amino acids.

This clonotype was counted at least ten times. V is TRBV2 and J is TRBJ1-2, with D unresolved. CDR1 is SNHLY and CDR2 is FYNNEI in the germline V gene. Trimming pared 6 bases from V and 3 bases from J, leaving 11 bases between. CDR3 length: 13 amino acids. CDR3 coding DNA: TGTGCCAGCAGGAGGGAGCAGGACTATGGCTACACCTTC. Translating it yields CASRREQDYGYTF.

This clonotype was observed a few times. The CDR3 nucleotides read TGTGCCAGCAGCTCGATCCTGGGGGGGCTTACAGATACGCAGTATTTT. It specifies CASSSILGGLTDTQYF. V and J are TRBV7-2 and TRBJ2-3; tentative D call: TRBD2 (7 bases). Germline CDR1 is SGHTA and CDR2 is FQGNSA. The CDR3 length is 16 residues. V was pared by 4 bases and J by 3 bases, with 17 bases between.

This clonotype was detected only a few times. The CDR3 sequence is CASSTPSAVGGSRQPQHF. CDR3 nucleotide sequence: TGTGCCAGCAGCACCCCCTCCGCAGTGGGCGGTTCGAGACAGCCCCAGCATTTT. The chain recombines TRBV7-2 with TRBJ1-5; D unresolved. This CDR3 spans 18 amino acids. Looked up from germline, CDR1 is SGHTA and CDR2 is FQGNSA. V lost 5 bases and J lost 7, with 27 bases in between.

Comment on this clonotype: This sequence may be a read error, since a much larger clone differs from it by one base. The chain links TRBV4-1 to TRBJ2-3, with D perhaps TRBD1 (6 bases). Trimming cost V 4 bases and J 2 bases, with 13 bases left between them. This CDR3 has 15 residues. CDR1 is MGHRA, CDR2 YSYEKL, per germline. The CDR3, as DNA: TGCGCCAGCAGCCGAAACAGGGACCACACAGATACGCAGTATTTT. This encodes CASSRNRDHTDTQYF.

Turning to this clonotype: An end of the junction does not agree with germline; a read error may underlie this. This rearrangement joins TRBV4-2 to TRBJ1-2; unclear D gene. Germline V gives CDR1 LGHNA, CDR2 YNFKEQ. The CDR3 contains 16 residues. The CDR3 nucleotides read TGTGCCAGCAGCCAAGAAAGACTGCGGCTGGGCTATGGCTGCACCTTC. Protein sequence: CASSQERLRLGYGCTF.

This chain connects TRBV20-1 to TRBJ1-1; 8 bases agree with TRBD1. Germline V gene data show CDR1 as DFQATT and CDR2 as SNEGSKA (reference sequence). The ends lost 6 bases at V and 5 bases at J; junction bases unmatched: 14. This CDR3 has 15 amino acids. The CDR3 loop is CSAVQGDPSGTEAFF. CDR3 nucleotides: TGCAGTGCGGTACAGGGGGACCCTTCGGGGACTGAAGCTTTCTTT.

This chain uses TRBV15 with TRBJ2-1; TRBD1 or TRBD2 may be the D gene (6 bases each). V lost 8 bases and J 4 bases, leaving 21 bases between the germline ends. The V gene's germline CDR1 is LNHNV and CDR2 YYDKDF (reference sequence). The length of the CDR3 is 16 residues. CDR3 coding DNA: TGTGCCACCCGGGGGCCTCAGCGGTATGGGTACAATGAGCAGTTCTTC. Amino acid sequence: CATRGPQRYGYNEQFF.

The V gene is TRBV6-2 or TRBV6-3, the J gene TRBJ2-7; perhaps TRBD2 as D (5 bases). CDR1 is MNHEY, CDR2 SVGEGT, per germline. V dropped 5 bases and J dropped 6 bases, with 14 bases sitting between them. The CDR3 contains 13 residues. The CDR3 sequence is CASSLIATTEQYF. CDR3 in DNA: TGTGCCAGCAGTCTTATCGCGACTACCGAGCAGTACTTC.

This clonotype was counted only a few times. This chain connects TRBV3-1 to TRBJ2-5, with D perhaps TRBD1 (5 bases). Looked up from germline, CDR1 is LGHDT and CDR2 is YNNKEL (reference sequence). V was cut by 0 bases and J by 5 bases, with 13 bases left in between. The CDR3 loop spans 15 amino acids. The CDR3 coding sequence is TGTGCCAGCAGCCAAGACTGGTCAGGGATGGAGACCCAGTACTTC. Translated, it gives CASSQDWSGMETQYF.

This clonotype was detected only a few times. The V gene is TRBV18, the J gene TRBJ2-1; possible D gene TRBD1, 6 bases. The CDR3 is 16 amino acids. The V gene lost 3 bases and the J gene lost 6 bases, with 18 bases spanning the gap. Germline CDR1 reads KGHSH; CDR2 reads LQKENI. The CDR3, as DNA: TGTGCCAGCTCACCCGAGACAGGTTCAATGTCCAATGAGCAGTTCTTC. Its translation is CASSPETGSMSNEQFF.

The chain joins TRBV20-1 to TRBJ2-5; TRBD2 aligns across 10 bases. Germline-derived CDR1 and CDR2 are DFQATT and SNEGSKA (reference sequence). Trimming cost V 0 bases and J 0 bases; bases outside gene matches: 13. There are 19 residues in the CDR3. The DNA for the CDR3 is TGCAGTGCTAGAGATGCGGGGGTAGCGGGGGGAGGGAACCAAGAGACCCAGTACTTC. It translates to CSARDAGVAGGGNQETQYF.